This TCR beta chain was obtained from a study of shared clonotypes between healthy human individuals. Study in general: Plates per donor: three CD4 naive, three CD4 memory, two CD8 naive, one CD8 memory. Study findings and constraints: Even with large depth, rarefaction showed that sorted-subset sequencing was incomplete. Non-shared clonotypes had lower generation probabilities than clonotypes shared by all four sorted-subset donors. Blood was the sole source, and tissue repertoires probably differ.

TCRdb keeps only in-frame clones here, not all; method: immunoSEQ multiplex PCR. The data hold hundreds of thousands of clones, with roughly 96% observed a single time. CD45RO-negative, CCR7-selected cells formed the naive CD8 fraction, which excluded terminally differentiated effector memory CD45RA+ cells. This CDR3 comprises 15 residues. Trimming stripped 6 bases from V and 4 bases from J, with 16 bases between. Per the germline V gene, CDR1 is MNHEY and CDR2 is SMNVEV (reference sequence). Details on this clone: Its antigen remains unknown.

Sequences were obtained from naive CD8+ T cells sorted from blood. The TCR sequence derives from a woman aged 25 to 45 in good health. This chain uses TRBV27 with TRBJ2-1; no firm D call. The CDR3, as DNA: TGTGCCAGCAGATCGACCTATTTTGGATACAATGAGCAGTTCTTC. Protein sequence: CASRSTYFGYNEQFF.